This paragraph covers one T cell receptor beta chain sequence. Its antigen is not known. CDR3 size: 15 residues. Trimming took off 1 base at V and 4 bases at J, with 14 bases between the two ends. CDR1 is MNHNS, CDR2 SASEGT, per germline. This specimen comes from a study of T cell repertoires in cytomegalovirus infection. Overall study: Carrying CMV and the relevant HLA type showed in public TCR beta signatures.

TCRdb itself ran the reads through MiXCR, one entry per CDR3 protein. Of roughly 990,000 distinct CDR3 sequences in the sample, roughly 30% were seen once. The study, taken as a whole, reports: Summed frequency of shared TCR beta families picked out CMV carriers who also had the relevant HLA. HLA-C-restricted, CMV-specific TCR beta clonotypes were dominant ex vivo.

The sequence derives from a human donor in good health (CMV status not recorded). Some clones in this sample may be carry-over from other donors' samples. This chain links TRBV6-1 with TRBJ2-7; D gene unclear. The sequencing here drew on cultured CD8+ T cells from PBMCs, taken from culture after CMV antigen stimulation. CDR3 nucleotides: TGTGCCAGCAGTGAAGATAACAGCTTGATATACGAGCAGTACTTC. Protein sequence: CASSEDNSLIYEQYF.